The TCR beta chain described here comes from a study of blood T cell repertoires in COVID-19 (dated by TCRdb to about 2020). For the wider study: Samples covering the acute and convalescent phases of COVID-19 were provided by collaborators in the United States, Italy and Spain. The prospective study material was composed of cDNA or gDNA derived from T cells, B-cell-depleted T cells, or PBMCs. Subjects who had been exposed to COVID-19, were actively infected with it, or had recovered from it provided the deeply sampled blood TCRbeta repertoires that made up the dataset. The repertoires were released in a freely available public database intended as a resource for research on the immune response to SARS-CoV-2. The samples were drawn from the first 160 participants of the ongoing ImmuneRACE study and from 1,254 subjects provided by 6 global collaborators. Nearly every sample came with metadata listing a de-identified subject ID, COVID-19 status, age in years and sex. Where HLA class I and class II types were available, the types were taken from metadata supplied by the sample provider, not from assay-based typing. The investigation overall reported the following: How much clinical and demographic metadata was included differed by source and by participant, and the metadata was provided uncurated.

As concerns this clone: What antigen it recognizes has not been identified. Base quality data are lacking; no much larger clone is found one base away.

For this chain, trimming is 3 bases at the V end and 0 bases at the J end, and the number of junction bases without a gene match is 3. CDR1 is given as SGHNT and CDR2 as YYREEE, both from the germline V gene (reference sequence). The CDR3 goes from the cysteine to the phenylalanine over 15 residues. CDR3 DNA only is kept here, 45 bases in frame from base 1. TCRbeta CDR3 regions were amplified from genomic DNA using the immunoSEQ Assay, a bias-controlled multiplex PCR. The original methods were these. Within the assay, amplification of reference gene primers was used to estimate how many nucleated cells each sample contained. To quantify the absolute abundance of each unique TCRbeta CDR3 rearrangement, sequence reads were collapsed and filtered. Productive Simpson clonality was computed per sample as the square root of Simpson's diversity index over productive rearrangements. Drawn from immuneACCESS, this table holds only the in-frame rearrangements with V and J called that TCRdb kept. Clones are partly lost; checked studies trace under half to an unresolved V gene and leave the rest unexplained. V and J calls and clone size follow that table, whereas D and trimming were derived from the DNA. The sample has some 31,000 clones on record, 85% to 90% of them singletons. The ten largest clones add up to about 12% of the sample.

Whole blood was collected in K2EDTA tubes by collaborating institutions according to the institutions' own protocols. For TCRbeta analysis, collaborators shipped samples in one of three forms: frozen whole blood, isolated PBMCs, or DNA extracted from either of those sample types. This TCR came from a man aged 65-85 years with active COVID-19. Specimen: peripheral blood. The V and J genes are TRBV5-4 and TRBJ2-7, with 10 middle bases fitting TRBD1. Read as DNA, the sequence is TGTGCCAGCAGCTGGGGACAGGGGAGCTCCTACGAGCAGTACTTC. Translated, it gives CASSWGQGSSYEQYF.